This T cell receptor beta chain was sequenced during a study of T cells expressing NK-cell markers. Study outcomes and limitations: As a fraction of CD8+ T cells, dominant NKG2C+ clonotypes reached roughly 1.0-7.5% in more than five donors. Topping the CD3+CD56-NKG2C+ fraction as well were these clonotypes, in several donors.

CDR3 length: 15 amino acids. Germline V lookup: CDR1 ENHRY, CDR2 SYGVKD. A remark on this clonotype: What it binds is unknown.

Each CDR3 protein gets one entry in TCRdb, which reprocessed the 5' RACE reads and gives no DNA. The ten most abundant clones cover approximately 3.5% of a sample with about 540,000 distinct CDR3 sequences. This TCR derives from a man younger than 35 in good health. The sample comprised blood T cells: a sorted CD56 or NKG2C T cell subset, CD4+ or CD8+ T cells, or bulk PBMC T cells (not recorded which). The chain links TRBV10-3 to TRBJ2-1; TCRdb designates TRBD1, a call that cannot be tested without DNA. The chain's CDR3 is CATLSYGGPYNEQFF.